The clone carrying this TCR beta chain appeared a few times. Its cognate antigen is unknown. Reverse transcription of all isolated RNA meant that expressed TCRB transcripts were sequenced. Here immunoSEQ multiplex PCR was the method, and the copy in TCRdb shows in-frame clones only, minus some. The sample records 300,000 or so clones, approximately 12% being singletons. The record originates from a study of beta chain features in type 1 diabetes. Study-level information: Patients did not differ from healthy donors in age, gender or cell yield.

The CDR3 sequence is 11 residues long. In germline, CDR1 is ENHRY, CDR2 SYGVKD. Trimming pared 4 bases from V and 11 bases from J, leaving 11 bases between. Purities in excess of 95% were seen in all sorted populations. Study observations and caveats: Type 1 diabetes patients had moderately but significantly shorter TCRB CDR3s in all four CD4+ subsets.

The chain carries TRBV10-3 and TRBJ1-1, with unresolved D. The source material was naive CD4+ T cells from blood. The TCR was taken from a woman younger than 30 with type 1 diabetes. The CDR3 is CAISGGEEAFF. CDR3 bases: TGTGCCATCAGTGGTGGGGAGGAGGCTTTCTTT.